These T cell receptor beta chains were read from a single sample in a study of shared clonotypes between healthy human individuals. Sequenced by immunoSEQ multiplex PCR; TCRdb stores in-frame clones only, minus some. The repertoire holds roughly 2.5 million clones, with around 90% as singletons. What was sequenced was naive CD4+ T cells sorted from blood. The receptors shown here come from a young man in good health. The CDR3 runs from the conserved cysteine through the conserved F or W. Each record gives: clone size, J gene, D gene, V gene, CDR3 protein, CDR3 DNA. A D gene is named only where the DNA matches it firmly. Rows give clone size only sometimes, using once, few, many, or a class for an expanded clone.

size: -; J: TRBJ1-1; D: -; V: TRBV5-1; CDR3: CASRVIGQTEAFF; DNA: TGCGCCAGCAGGGTGATAGGCCAGACTGAAGCTTTCTTT
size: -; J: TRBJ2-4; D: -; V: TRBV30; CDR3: CAWSVAALAKNIQYF; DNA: TGTGCCTGGAGTGTCGCGGCGCTAGCCAAAAACATTCAGTACTTC
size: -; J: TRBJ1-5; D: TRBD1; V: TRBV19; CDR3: CASTETGYSNQPQHF; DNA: TGTGCCAGTACCGAGACAGGGTATAGCAATCAGCCCCAGCATTTT
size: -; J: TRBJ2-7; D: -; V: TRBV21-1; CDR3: CASSIWGHYEQYF; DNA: TGTGCCAGCAGCATTTGGGGACACTACGAGCAGTACTTC
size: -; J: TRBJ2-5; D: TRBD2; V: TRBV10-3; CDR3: CAMSSGGKETQYF; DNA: TGTGCCATGTCCAGCGGGGGAAAAGAGACCCAGTACTTC
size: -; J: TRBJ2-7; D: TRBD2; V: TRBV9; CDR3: CASSVGTSGYSYEQYF; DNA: TGTGCCAGCAGCGTTGGGACTAGCGGTTACTCCTACGAGCAGTACTTC
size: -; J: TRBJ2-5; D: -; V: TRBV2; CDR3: CASSEARLVKETQYF; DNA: TGTGCCAGCAGTGAAGCAAGACTAGTCAAAGAGACCCAGTACTTC
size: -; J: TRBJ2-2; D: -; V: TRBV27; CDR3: CASGYKGNTGELFF; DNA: TGTGCCAGCGGCTACAAGGGGAACACCGGGGAGCTGTTTTTT
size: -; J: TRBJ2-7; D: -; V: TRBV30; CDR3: CAWRGYAYEQYF; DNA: TGTGCCTGGAGAGGTTATGCCTACGAGCAGTACTTC
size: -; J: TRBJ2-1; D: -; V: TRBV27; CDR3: CASSLSGQNEQFF; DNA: TGTGCCAGCAGTTTATCGGGGCAGAATGAGCAGTTCTTC
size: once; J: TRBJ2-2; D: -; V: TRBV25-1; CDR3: CASGAGASGELFF; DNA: TGTGCCAGCGGAGCAGGAGCTTCCGGGGAGCTGTTTTTT
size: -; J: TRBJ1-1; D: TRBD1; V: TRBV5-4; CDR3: CASSLGQGWDTEAFF; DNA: TGTGCCAGCAGCCTAGGACAGGGATGGGACACTGAAGCTTTCTTT
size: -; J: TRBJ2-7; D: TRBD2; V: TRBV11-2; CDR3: CASSLLDGTTYEQYF; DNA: TGTGCCAGCAGCTTATTGGACGGGACTACCTACGAGCAGTACTTC
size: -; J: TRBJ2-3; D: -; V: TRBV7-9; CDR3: CASSLEAGTPDTQYF; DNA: TGTGCCAGCAGCTTAGAGGCAGGGACACCAGATACGCAGTATTTT
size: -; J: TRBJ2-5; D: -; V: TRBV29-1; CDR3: CSATQETQYF; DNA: TGCAGCGCCACACAAGAGACCCAGTACTTC
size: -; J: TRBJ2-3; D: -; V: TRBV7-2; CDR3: CASSLLRTSTDTQYF; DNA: TGTGCCAGCAGCTTATTACGGACTAGCACAGATACGCAGTATTTT
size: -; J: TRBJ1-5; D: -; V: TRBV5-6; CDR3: CASSLRGGAQPQHF; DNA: TGTGCCAGCAGCTTGAGAGGGGGTGCTCAGCCCCAGCATTTT
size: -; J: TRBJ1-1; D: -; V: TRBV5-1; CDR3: CASSWGGPSNTEAFF; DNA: TGCGCCAGCAGCTGGGGGGGCCCCTCGAACACTGAAGCTTTCTTT
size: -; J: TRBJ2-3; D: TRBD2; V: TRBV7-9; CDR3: CASSYLRLATDTQYF; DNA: TGTGCCAGCAGCTATCTTAGACTAGCTACAGATACGCAGTATTTT
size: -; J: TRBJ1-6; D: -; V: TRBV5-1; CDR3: CASSFGQDPTSSYNSPLHF; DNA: TGCGCCAGCAGCTTCGGGCAGGATCCCACTAGTTCCTATAATTCACCCCTCCACTTT
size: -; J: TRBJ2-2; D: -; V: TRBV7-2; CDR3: CASSLAFGLTGELFF; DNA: TGTGCCAGCAGCTTAGCATTCGGTTTGACCGGGGAGCTGTTTTTT
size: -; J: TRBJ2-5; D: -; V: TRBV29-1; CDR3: CSVGDETQYF; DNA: TGCAGCGTTGGAGATGAGACCCAGTACTTC
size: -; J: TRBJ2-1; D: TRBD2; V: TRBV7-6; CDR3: CASSLLAGVVLNEQFF; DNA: TGTGCCAGCAGCTTGCTAGCGGGAGTAGTATTAAATGAGCAGTTCTTC
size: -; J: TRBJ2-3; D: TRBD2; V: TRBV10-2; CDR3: CASRLGLAGGPADTQYF; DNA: TGCGCCAGCAGACTAGGACTAGCGGGAGGGCCGGCAGATACGCAGTATTTT
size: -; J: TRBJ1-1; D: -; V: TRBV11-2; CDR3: CASSSVRNTEAFF; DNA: TGTGCCAGCAGCTCGGTCAGGAACACTGAAGCTTTCTTT
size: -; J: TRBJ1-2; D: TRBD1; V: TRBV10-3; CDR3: CAISESEGAGYGYTF; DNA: TGTGCCATCAGTGAGTCGGAGGGGGCGGGCTATGGCTACACCTTC
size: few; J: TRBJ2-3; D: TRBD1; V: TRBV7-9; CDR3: CASSPGTGSTDTQYF; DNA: TGTGCCAGCAGCCCCGGGACAGGGAGCACAGATACGCAGTATTTT